This T cell receptor (beta chain) was captured in a study of neoadjuvant anti-PD-1 for oral cavity cancer (dated by TCRdb to about 2021). A note on the overall study: Before curative-intent surgical resection, most patients were given three to four biweekly doses of nivolumab at 3 mg/kg. Patients who did not progress were given a fourth nivolumab dose at about day 43 and had definitive surgical resection on days 50-56. Responders were defined as patients with complete response, partial response or stable disease by RECIST 1.1; non-responders were defined as patients with progression. The parent correlative cohort included over nine patients, with an approximately 35% response rate. What the authors observed across the whole study: After neoadjuvant nivolumab, T cell clonality (Gini index) in PBMCs was significantly higher in non-responders than in responders. Higher pretreatment blood Treg/Th17 ratios correlated with both higher pretreatment blood TCRbeta clonality and lower post-treatment tumor TCRbeta clonality. TCR analyses included only a few patients per response group, and the authors called for larger cohorts for validation.

Measured from the cysteine to the phenylalanine, the CDR3 is 19 residues long. Only CDR3 DNA remains: 57 bases, in frame from the first base. Compared with germline, V lacks 2 bases and J lacks 0 bases; bases without a gene match: 14. From the germline V gene, CDR1 is SGHRS and CDR2 is YFSETQ. On this clone: There is no known antigen for this receptor. The record has no base qualities; no much larger clone is one base away.

For deep sequencing, PBMC libraries mostly used approximately 500 ng of input genomic DNA, with six replicates for each sample. TCRbeta libraries were prepared with the immunoSEQ hsTCRbeta kit according to the manufacturer's instructions. The finished libraries were brought together in one pool at 2.5 to 3 nM, which was then read using an Illumina NovaSeq 6000 S4 flow cell. As for how the authors treated the data: The immunoSEQ Analyzer was used for raw data preprocessing and quality control. The analysis was limited to productive rearrangements, and each clonotype was defined by a unique CDR3 amino acid sequence. Repertoire clonality was estimated as the Gini-Simpson index, which was calculated using the R package tcR. Gini indices were compared with Student's t test, and associations with tumor size change were assessed by Pearson correlation. The source is immuneACCESS, and TCRdb retained only in-frame sequences with V and J called. Part of the clones is not carried over; for the studies checked, unresolved V genes explain less than half of this, and the remainder is unexplained. The V and J calls and clone size come from that table; D and trimming were worked out from the DNA. This sample has around 81,000 clones in its table, and about 80% of those were observed once. The ten largest clones take up around 3.2% of the sample.

The label giving this sample's time point can be read as: before neoadjuvant nivolumab. Patients had been newly diagnosed with stage II-IVA oral cavity squamous cell carcinoma, and no prior systemic or radiation treatment had been given to the patients. The cohort was composed of patients with HPV-negative, locally advanced oral cavity squamous cell carcinoma. Peripheral blood mononuclear cells were analyzed directly and were not maintained or expanded in culture. Samples came from a longitudinal correlative study of a single-arm phase II trial of neoadjuvant nivolumab in oral cavity squamous cell carcinoma. Genomic DNA-based TCRbeta sequencing was performed on subject-matched pre- and post-treatment PBMCs and tumors from three responders and three non-responders. Peripheral blood mononuclear cells were collected once before nivolumab treatment and again after treatment, at the time of surgery. The Maxwell RSC DNA from Cells kit was used to isolate genomic DNA from PBMCs.

The sample here was PBMCs, taken before nivolumab (anti-PD-1) treatment. The receptor was isolated from a person between 40 and 80 years old with oral cavity squamous cell carcinoma. The chain joins TRBV5-1 to TRBJ2-1; 7 of the junction bases match TRBD2. The nucleotide sequence reads TGCGCCAGCAGCTTCTCTCGAGCGGGACGGCAAAGCTCCTACAATGAGCAGTTCTTC. This translates into CASSFSRAGRQSSYNEQFF.